This is a list of T cell receptor beta chains from one sample in a study of cytomegalovirus exposure and HLA in healthy donors. The table came from immunoSEQ multiplex PCR; TCRdb's copy has only in-frame clones and leaves some out. The repertoire has 75,000 to 80,000 clones, 78% of them found once; the top ten carry roughly 8.9%. Material: PBMCs. These receptors were collected from a middle-aged woman in good health and CMV-seropositive. The CDR3 runs from the conserved cysteine through the conserved F or W. A D gene is named only where the DNA matches it firmly. Only some rows state a clone size, as once, few, many or a class for expanded clones.

clone_size j_call v_call d_call cdr3_aa cdr3_nt
once TRBJ2-5 TRBV29-1 NA CSVVGEIIQETQYF TGCAGCGTTGTCGGGGAAATTATCCAAGAGACCCAGTACTTC
NA TRBJ2-5 TRBV28 TRBD2 CASSRWASGGDTETQYF TGTGCCAGCAGTAGGTGGGCTAGCGGGGGGGATACGGAGACCCAGTACTTC
once TRBJ2-2 TRBV28 TRBD2 CASSPSGGVPGELFF TGTGCCAGCAGCCCTTCGGGGGGGGTTCCCGGGGAGCTGTTTTTT
NA TRBJ1-3 TRBV4-1 NA CASSQVGWNTIYF TGCGCCAGCAGCCAAGTCGGTTGGAACACCATATATTTT
NA TRBJ2-1 TRBV19 TRBD2 CASSGLAGSYNEQFF TGTGCCAGTAGTGGACTAGCGGGCTCCTACAATGAGCAGTTCTTC
few TRBJ1-6 TRBV2 NA CASGRDYSSPLHF TGTGCCAGCGGCCGGGACTACAGTTCACCCCTCCACTTT
NA TRBJ1-6 TRBV28 NA CASRQGPALHF TGTGCCAGCAGACAGGGTCCAGCCCTCCACTTT
NA TRBJ2-1 TRBV6-6 NA CASRVQDNEQFF TGTGCCAGCAGAGTCCAGGACAATGAGCAGTTCTTC
NA TRBJ1-1 TRBV9 NA CASSVRSRNTEAFF TGTGCCAGCAGCGTAAGAAGCCGGAACACTGAAGCTTTCTTT
NA TRBJ1-2 TRBV14 NA CASSRPGQLIYGYTF TGTGCCAGCAGCCGCCCAGGACAGCTAATCTATGGCTACACCTTC
NA TRBJ2-3 TRBV5-8 NA CASSPERAEDTQYF TGTGCCAGCAGCCCGGAGCGGGCGGAGGATACGCAGTATTTT
few TRBJ2-3 TRBV6-5 NA CASSYSTVRDTQYF TGTGCCAGCAGTTACTCGACAGTTCGGGATACGCAGTATTTT
few TRBJ2-1 TRBV7-3 TRBD2 CASSLGTSGHNEQFF TGTGCCAGCAGCTTAGGGACTAGCGGCCACAATGAGCAGTTCTTC
NA TRBJ2-7 TRBV7-2 TRBD1 CASSRSGQQDEQYF TGTGCCAGCAGCCGCTCGGGACAGCAAGACGAGCAGTACTTC
NA TRBJ1-5 TRBV28 TRBD1 CASSYTGGPQPQHF TGTGCCAGCAGTTATACAGGGGGCCCTCAGCCCCAGCATTTT
NA TRBJ1-2 TRBV6-4 NA CASSDSGGNYGYTF TGTGCCAGCAGTGACTCCGGGGGGAACTATGGCTACACCTTC
NA TRBJ2-7 TRBV19 NA CASSPEEGIYYEQYF TGTGCCAGTAGCCCAGAGGAGGGGATTTACTACGAGCAGTACTTC
NA TRBJ2-3 TRBV5-1 TRBD2 CASSLDGGAPDTQYF TGCGCCAGCAGCTTGGACGGGGGGGCGCCAGATACGCAGTATTTT
NA TRBJ1-1 TRBV28 NA CASSLVGTMNTEAFF TGTGCCAGCAGTTTAGTGGGGACAATGAACACTGAAGCTTTCTTT
NA TRBJ1-6 TRBV5-5 NA CASSFGGPSSYNSPLHF TGTGCCAGCAGCTTTGGCGGGCCAAGCTCCTATAATTCACCCCTCCACTTT
NA TRBJ2-2 TRBV5-6 NA CASSLGSGELFF TGTGCCAGCAGCTTGGGGAGCGGGGAGCTGTTTTTT
NA TRBJ2-7 TRBV19 NA CASSMRRQSYEQYF TGTGCCAGTAGTATGCGGAGGCAGAGCTACGAGCAGTACTTC
NA TRBJ2-1 TRBV4-1 TRBD1 CASSQDLSGGLHNEQFF TGCGCCAGCAGCCAAGATCTTTCAGGGGGCTTGCACAATGAGCAGTTCTTC
NA TRBJ1-6 TRBV5-3 TRBD1 CARSFRDSYSPLHF TGTGCCAGAAGCTTCCGGGACAGTTATTCACCCCTCCACTTT
once TRBJ1-1 TRBV28 NA CASSSVQGNTEAFF TGTGCCAGCAGTTCCGTACAGGGGAACACTGAAGCTTTCTTT
NA TRBJ1-1 TRBV7-2 NA CASSFRPGLFSTEAFF TGTGCCAGCAGCTTTAGACCAGGGCTTTTCTCCACTGAAGCTTTCTTT
NA TRBJ2-7 TRBV6-5 NA CASSYSYRTTYEQYF TGTGCCAGCAGTTACTCGTATAGGACAACATACGAGCAGTACTTC
NA TRBJ1-4 TRBV7-9 NA CASSLYGTLNEKLFF TGTGCCAGCAGCTTATACGGGACACTAAATGAAAAACTGTTTTTT
NA TRBJ2-1 TRBV19 TRBD2 CASSLGGVTYNEQFF TGTGCCAGTAGCCTTGGGGGGGTTACCTACAATGAGCAGTTCTTC
NA TRBJ2-5 TRBV19 TRBD1 CASSMDDRGRLKTQYF TGTGCCAGTAGTATGGATGACAGGGGGCGTCTGAAGACCCAGTACTTC
NA TRBJ1-5 TRBV19 TRBD1 CASGSRDRDQPQHF TGTGCCAGTGGGTCCCGGGACAGGGATCAGCCCCAGCATTTT
NA TRBJ1-6 TRBV7-3 NA CASSPGLQNSPLHF TGTGCCAGCAGCCCGGGACTCCAGAATTCACCCCTCCACTTT
NA TRBJ1-1 TRBV27 TRBD1 CASSPWTGALNTEAFF TGTGCCAGCAGTCCATGGACAGGGGCCTTGAACACTGAAGCTTTCTTT
few TRBJ1-4 TRBV4-3 TRBD1 CASSGTVQNEKLFF TGCGCCAGCAGTGGGACAGTTCAAAATGAAAAACTGTTTTTT
NA TRBJ2-1 TRBV7-9 TRBD1 CASRRDRGSYEQFF TGTGCCAGCAGAAGGGACAGGGGATCTTATGAGCAGTTCTTC
NA TRBJ1-6 TRBV19 TRBD1 CASSIGGGADSPLHF TGTGCCAGTAGTATAGGAGGGGGCGCGGACTCACCCCTCCACTTT
few TRBJ1-5 TRBV5-1 TRBD1 CASSLGEDRVNQPQHF TGCGCCAGCAGCTTGGGAGAGGACAGGGTTAATCAGCCCCAGCATTTT
NA TRBJ2-7 TRBV7-2 NA CASSPQGTSSEQYF TGCGCCAGCAGCCCACAGGGCACCTCTAGCGAGCAGTACTTC
NA TRBJ2-7 TRBV28 TRBD2 CASSLLTSGGGAEQYF TGTGCCAGCAGTTTACTGACTAGCGGGGGCGGGGCCGAGCAGTACTTC
NA TRBJ2-7 TRBV7-2 NA CASSGGQNTEQYF TGTGCCAGCAGCGGTGGACAGAATACGGAGCAGTACTTC
NA TRBJ1-3 TRBV11-2 NA CASSLDSNSGNTIYF TGTGCCAGCAGCTTAGATAGCAACTCTGGAAACACCATATATTTT
NA TRBJ2-2 TRBV2 TRBD2 CASSPGLAGRNTGELFF TGTGCCAGCAGCCCGGGACTAGCGGGGAGGAACACCGGGGAGCTGTTTTTT
NA TRBJ2-5 TRBV6-6 TRBD2 CASSHKSGGASETQYF TGTGCCAGCAGCCACAAGAGCGGGGGGGCTTCTGAGACCCAGTACTTC
few TRBJ2-2 TRBV4-1 NA CASSQDRQTTRNTGELFF TGCGCCAGCAGCCAGGACAGACAAACCACCCGTAACACCGGGGAGCTGTTTTTT
NA TRBJ1-2 TRBV6-1 TRBD1 CASSVDRRRLIYGYTF TGTGCCAGCAGTGTGGACAGGAGACGTCTTATTTATGGCTACACCTTC
NA TRBJ2-7 TRBV7-9 NA CASSTDYEQYF TGTGCCAGCAGCACTGACTACGAGCAGTACTTC
NA TRBJ2-1 TRBV7-3 NA CASSPRQGNSYNEQFF TGTGCCAGCAGCCCCCGGCAGGGGAACTCCTACAATGAGCAGTTCTTC
NA TRBJ1-2 TRBV28 TRBD1 CASSPDRAWKANYGYTF TGTGCCAGCAGTCCCGACAGGGCGTGGAAGGCTAACTATGGCTACACCTTC